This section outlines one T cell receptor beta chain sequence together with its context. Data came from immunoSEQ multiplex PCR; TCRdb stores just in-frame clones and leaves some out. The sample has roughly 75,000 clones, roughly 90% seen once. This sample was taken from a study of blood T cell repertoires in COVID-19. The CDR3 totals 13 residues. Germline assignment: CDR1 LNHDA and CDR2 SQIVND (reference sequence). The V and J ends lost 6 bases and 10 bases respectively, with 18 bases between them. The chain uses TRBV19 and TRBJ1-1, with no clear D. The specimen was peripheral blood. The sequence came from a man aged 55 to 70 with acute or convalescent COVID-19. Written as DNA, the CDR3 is TGTGCCAGTAGCCAACAAGCCACGAAGCGAGCTTTCTTT. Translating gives CASSQQATKRAFF.